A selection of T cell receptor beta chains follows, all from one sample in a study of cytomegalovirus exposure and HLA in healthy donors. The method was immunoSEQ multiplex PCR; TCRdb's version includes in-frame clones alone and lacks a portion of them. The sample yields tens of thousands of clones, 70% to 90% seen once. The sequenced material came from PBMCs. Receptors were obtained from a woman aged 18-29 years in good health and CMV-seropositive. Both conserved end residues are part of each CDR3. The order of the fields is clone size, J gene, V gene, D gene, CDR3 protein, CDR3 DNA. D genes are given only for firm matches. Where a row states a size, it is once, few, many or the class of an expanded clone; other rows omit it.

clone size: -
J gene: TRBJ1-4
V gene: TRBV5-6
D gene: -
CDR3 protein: CASSLTENEKLFF
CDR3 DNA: TGTGCCAGCAGCTTGACAGAAAATGAAAAACTGTTTTTT

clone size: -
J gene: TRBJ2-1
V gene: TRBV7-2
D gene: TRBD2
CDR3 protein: CASRSYGLAGGHEQFF
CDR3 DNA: TGTGCCAGCAGGTCTTATGGACTAGCGGGGGGCCATGAGCAGTTCTTC

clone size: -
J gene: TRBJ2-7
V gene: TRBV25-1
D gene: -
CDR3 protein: CASSTYTQGQVSYEQYF
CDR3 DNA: TGTGCCAGCAGTACCTACACCCAGGGGCAAGTTTCCTACGAGCAGTACTTC

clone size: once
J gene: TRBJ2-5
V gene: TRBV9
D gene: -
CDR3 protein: CASSVGRGGLETQYF
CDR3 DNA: TGTGCCAGCAGCGTGGGAAGGGGTGGGTTGGAGACCCAGTACTTC

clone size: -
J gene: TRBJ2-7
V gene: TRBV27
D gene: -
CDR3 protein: CASSLLSVGAHYEQYF
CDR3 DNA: TGTGCCAGCAGTTTACTGTCGGTAGGAGCCCACTACGAGCAGTACTTC

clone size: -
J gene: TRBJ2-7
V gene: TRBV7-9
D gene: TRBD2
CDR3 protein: CASSSLAGGPFEQYF
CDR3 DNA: TGTGCCAGCAGCTCGCTAGCGGGGGGGCCGTTCGAGCAGTACTTC

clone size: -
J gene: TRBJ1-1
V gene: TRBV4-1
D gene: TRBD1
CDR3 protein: CASSQVGGGLEAFF
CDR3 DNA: TGCGCCAGCAGCCAAGTAGGAGGGGGCTTAGAAGCTTTCTTT

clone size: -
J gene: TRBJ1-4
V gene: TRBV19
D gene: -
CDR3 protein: CASKPRTAQTNEKLFF
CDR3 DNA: TGTGCCAGTAAGCCTCGGACAGCACAGACTAATGAAAAACTGTTTTTT

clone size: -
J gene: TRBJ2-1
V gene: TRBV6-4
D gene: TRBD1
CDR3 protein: CASSDGTGDYNEQFF
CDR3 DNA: TGTGCCAGCAGTGATGGGACAGGTGACTACAATGAGCAGTTCTTC

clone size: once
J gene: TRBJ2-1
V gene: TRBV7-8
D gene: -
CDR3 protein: CASSQAGGGSYNEQFF
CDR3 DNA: TGTGCCAGCAGTCAAGCTGGCGGAGGCTCCTACAATGAGCAGTTCTTC

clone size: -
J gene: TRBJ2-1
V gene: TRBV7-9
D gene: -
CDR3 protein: CASRRLGIGNEQFF
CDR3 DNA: TGTGCCAGCAGGCGGCTAGGAATTGGGAATGAGCAGTTCTTC

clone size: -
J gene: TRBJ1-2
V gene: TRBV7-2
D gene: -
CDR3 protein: CASSLDRANYGYTF
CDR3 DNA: TGTGCCAGCAGCTTAGACAGGGCTAACTATGGCTACACCTTC

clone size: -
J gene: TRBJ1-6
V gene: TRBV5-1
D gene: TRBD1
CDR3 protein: CASSLASGGHSPLHF
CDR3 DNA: TGCGCCAGCAGCTTGGCTTCAGGGGGCCATTCACCCCTCCACTTT

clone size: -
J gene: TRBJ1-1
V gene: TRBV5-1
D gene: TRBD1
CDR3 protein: CASSSGTGYEAFF
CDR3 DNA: TGCGCCAGCAGCTCCGGGACAGGGTACGAGGCTTTCTTT

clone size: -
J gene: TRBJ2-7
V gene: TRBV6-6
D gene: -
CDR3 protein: CASRTRTGTYEQYF
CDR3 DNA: TGTGCCAGCAGGACTAGAACCGGGACCTACGAGCAGTACTTC

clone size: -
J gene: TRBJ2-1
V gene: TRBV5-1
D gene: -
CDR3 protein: CASSSGDNPFYNEQFF
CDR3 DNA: TGCGCCAGCAGCTCCGGTGACAACCCTTTCTACAATGAGCAGTTCTTC

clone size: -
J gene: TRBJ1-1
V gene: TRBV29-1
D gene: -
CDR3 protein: CSVGRGFGTEAFF
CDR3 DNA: TGCAGCGTTGGGAGAGGGTTTGGCACTGAAGCTTTCTTT

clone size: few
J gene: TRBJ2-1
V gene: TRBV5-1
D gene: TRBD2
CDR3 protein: CASTPSGAYNEQFF
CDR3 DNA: TGCGCCAGCACCCCTAGCGGGGCGTACAATGAGCAGTTCTTC

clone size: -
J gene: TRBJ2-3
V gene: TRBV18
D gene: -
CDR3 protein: CASSPPIGDTDTQYF
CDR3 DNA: TGTGCCAGCTCACCACCGATCGGAGATACAGATACGCAGTATTTT

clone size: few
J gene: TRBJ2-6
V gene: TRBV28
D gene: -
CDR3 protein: CASTEGNLGANVLTF
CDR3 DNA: TGTGCCAGCACGGAGGGAAATCTCGGGGCCAACGTCCTGACTTTC

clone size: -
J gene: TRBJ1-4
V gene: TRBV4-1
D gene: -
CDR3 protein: CASSQDLNRRLNEKLFF
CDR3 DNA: TGCGCCAGCAGCCAAGATCTGAACAGGCGATTGAATGAAAAACTGTTTTTT

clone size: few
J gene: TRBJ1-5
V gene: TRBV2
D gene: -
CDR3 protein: CASSESSGNRKPQHF
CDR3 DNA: TGTGCCAGCAGTGAATCATCAGGGAATAGGAAGCCCCAGCATTTT

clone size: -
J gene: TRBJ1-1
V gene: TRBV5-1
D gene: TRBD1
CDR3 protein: CASSLGGQGYTEAFF
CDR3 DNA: TGCGCCAGCAGCTTGGGTGGACAGGGGTACACTGAAGCTTTCTTT

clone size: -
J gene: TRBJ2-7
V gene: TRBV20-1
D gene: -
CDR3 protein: CSATQGHEQYF
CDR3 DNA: TGCAGTGCGACACAGGGTCACGAGCAGTACTTC

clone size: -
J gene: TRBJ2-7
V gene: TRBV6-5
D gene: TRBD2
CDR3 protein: CASRTAGAPYEQYF
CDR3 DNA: TGTGCCAGCAGAACAGCGGGGGCCCCCTACGAGCAGTACTTC

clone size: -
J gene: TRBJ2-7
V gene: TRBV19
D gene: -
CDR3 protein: CASSAALTGTYEQYF
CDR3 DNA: TGTGCCAGTAGTGCGGCCCTAACGGGGACCTACGAGCAGTACTTC

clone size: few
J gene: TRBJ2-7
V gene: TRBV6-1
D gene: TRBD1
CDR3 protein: CASSARQGAYEQYF
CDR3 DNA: TGTGCCAGCAGTGCCCGACAGGGGGCCTACGAGCAGTACTTC

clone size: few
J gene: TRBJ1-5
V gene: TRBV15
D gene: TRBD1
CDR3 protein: CATSVGQSNQPQHF
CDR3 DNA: TGTGCCACCAGCGTGGGACAGAGCAATCAGCCCCAGCATTTT

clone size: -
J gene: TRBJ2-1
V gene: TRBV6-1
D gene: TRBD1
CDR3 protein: CASSEHLGTGSNEQFF
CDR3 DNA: TGTGCCAGCAGTGAACATCTCGGGACAGGGAGCAATGAGCAGTTCTTC

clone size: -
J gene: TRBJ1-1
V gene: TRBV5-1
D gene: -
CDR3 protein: CASSFGQEAFF
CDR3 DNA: TGCGCCAGCAGCTTCGGACAGGAAGCTTTCTTT

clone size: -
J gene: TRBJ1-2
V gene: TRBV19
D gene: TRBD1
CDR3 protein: CASSINRGQGLYYGYTF
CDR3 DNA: TGTGCCAGTAGTATCAACAGGGGACAGGGTTTGTACTATGGCTACACCTTC

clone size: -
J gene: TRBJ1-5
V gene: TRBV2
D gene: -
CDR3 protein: CASRAPQATGWNQPQHF
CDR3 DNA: TGTGCCAGCAGGGCCCCCCAAGCTACAGGGTGGAATCAGCCCCAGCATTTT

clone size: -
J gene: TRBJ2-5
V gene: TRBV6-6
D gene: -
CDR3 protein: CASSYGPTGQETQYF
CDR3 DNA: TGTGCCAGCAGTTATGGACCGACGGGACAAGAGACCCAGTACTTC

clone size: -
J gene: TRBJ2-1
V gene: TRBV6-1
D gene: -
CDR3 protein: CASRRDTGYNEQFF
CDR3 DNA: TGTGCCAGCCGAAGAGATACAGGGTACAATGAGCAGTTCTTC

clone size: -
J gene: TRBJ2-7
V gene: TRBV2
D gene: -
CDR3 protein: CATTMVGPYEQYF
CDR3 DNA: TGTGCCACAACGATGGTGGGCCCCTACGAGCAGTACTTC

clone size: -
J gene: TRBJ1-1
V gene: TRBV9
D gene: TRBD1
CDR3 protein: CASSEGQGVNTEAFF
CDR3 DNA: TGTGCCAGCAGCGAAGGACAGGGCGTTAACACTGAAGCTTTCTTT

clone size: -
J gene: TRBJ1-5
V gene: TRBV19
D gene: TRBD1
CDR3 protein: CASSEQGAAVLGQPQHF
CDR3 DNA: TGTGCCAGTAGTGAACAGGGGGCTGCGGTTTTGGGTCAGCCCCAGCATTTT

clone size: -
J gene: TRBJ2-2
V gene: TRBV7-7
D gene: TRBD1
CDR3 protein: CASSPETGVTGELFF
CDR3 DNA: TGTGCTAGCAGCCCCGAGACAGGGGTCACCGGGGAGCTGTTTTTT

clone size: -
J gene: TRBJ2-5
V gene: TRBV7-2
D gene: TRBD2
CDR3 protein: CASSLITTSGRETQYF
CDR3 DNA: TGTGCCAGCAGCTTAATTACCACTAGCGGGAGAGAGACCCAGTACTTC

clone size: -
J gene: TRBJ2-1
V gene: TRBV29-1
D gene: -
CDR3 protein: CSVRGPSYNEQFF
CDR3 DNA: TGCAGCGTCCGAGGGCCGTCCTACAATGAGCAGTTCTTC